Presented here are 10 T cell receptor beta chains from one specimen sequenced in a study of glioma-infiltrating T cells after dendritic cell vaccination listed by TCRdb under 2016. Library preparation employed the immunoSEQ multiplex PCR assay. Held by TCRdb, this immuneACCESS table contains in-frame sequences only and omits some clones. Under half of the omission traces to an unresolved V gene where checked; the cause of the rest is unknown. The sample has around 90,000 clones on record, 79% of them singletons. The top ten clonotypes cover 5.5% to 7% of the sample. The sample in question was blood, obtained before dendritic cell vaccination. The receptors come from a human donor with glioblastoma.

This clone was recorded a few times. The V call is TRBV4-1, the J call TRBJ2-3; 8 bases fit TRBD2. J was trimmed by 1 base and V by 1 base; bases with no gene match: 10. Germline loops: CDR1 MGHRA, CDR2 YSYEKL. This CDR3 region has 18 residues. Here the CDR3 DNA reads TGCGCCAGCAGCCAAGTGTTTCGGAGCGGGGGACGCACAGATACGCAGTATTTT. This translates into CASSQVFRSGGRTDTQYF.

The chain uses TRBV9 and TRBJ2-7; 8 bases line up with TRBD2. The V segment lost 0 bases and the J segment 4 bases; nucleotides outside the gene matches: 6. CDR1 and CDR2 (germline): SGDLS, YYNGEE. The length of the CDR3 is 15 residues. CDR3 loop: CASSVDPAGDYEQYF. The CDR3 nucleotides read TGTGCCAGCAGCGTAGATCCAGCGGGAGATTACGAGCAGTACTTC.

This rearrangement joins TRBV5-1 to TRBJ1-1, with D perhaps matching TRBD1 (6 bases). This CDR3 region has 15 residues. The V end lost 7 bases, the J end lost 5 bases, and 21 bases lay between the germline ends. Germline values: CDR1 SGHRS, CDR2 YFSETQ. The chain's CDR3 is CASGPQQGLRTEAFF. The CDR3 coding sequence is TGCGCCAGCGGCCCCCAACAGGGATTGAGGACTGAAGCTTTCTTT.

The DNA for the CDR3 is TGTGCCAGCAGCCCAATAGGCGGGGGGCTTGTCAATCAGCCCCAGCATTTT. Encoded protein: CASSPIGGGLVNQPQHF. The gene calls are TRBV5-8 and TRBJ1-5, with TRBD1 as a possible D gene (6 bases). The CDR3 consists of 17 residues. V was cut by 4 bases and J by 3 bases, with 20 bases left in between. From germline, CDR1 is SGHTS and CDR2 YDEGEE.

V usage is TRBV19 and J usage is TRBJ1-2; D might be TRBD1 (6 bases). The CDR3 sequence is 14 residues long. CDR1 LNHDA and CDR2 SQIVND come from the germline V gene (reference sequence). The V end lost 5 bases, the J end lost 3 bases, and 13 bases lay between the germline ends. The CDR3 DNA is TGTGCCAGTAGTCCCTTACAGGGAGACTATGGCTACACCTTC. It encodes CASSPLQGDYGYTF.

V is TRBV27 and J is TRBJ1-5; TRBD1 might be the D (6 bases). V was shortened by 6 bases and J by 5 bases, with 11 bases between the two germline ends. Germline CDR1 and CDR2: MNHEY and SMNVEV (reference sequence). The CDR3 consists of 13 residues. The CDR3 spells CASRLNRDQPQHF. CDR3 DNA: TGTGCCAGCAGACTTAACAGGGATCAGCCCCAGCATTTT.

This chain connects TRBV2 to TRBJ1-2; 8 bases line up with TRBD1. The CDR3 contains 14 residues. Germline CDR1 reads SNHLY; CDR2 reads FYNNEI. V dropped 2 bases and J dropped 4; count of bases not matched to a gene: 3. CDR3 sequence: CASSENRGTYGYTF. The CDR3 DNA reads TGTGCCAGCAGTGAAAACAGGGGGACCTATGGCTACACCTTC.

Only one count was recorded for this clone. One junction end does not reproduce the germline sequence, and a read error may be involved. The chain couples TRBV5-1 to TRBJ2-1; 7 bases are shared with TRBD1. This CDR3 contains 14 residues. Per the germline V gene, CDR1 is SGHRS and CDR2 is YFSETQ. The CDR3 region has the DNA TGCGCCAGCTGCTTGGGACAGACCTACAATGAGCAGTTCTTC. Amino acids: CASCLGQTYNEQFF.

In this sample, this clone turned up once. The genes are TRBV6-1 and TRBJ2-7; D possibly corresponds to TRBD1 (5 bases). Germline V gene lookup returns CDR1 MNHNS and CDR2 SASEGT. The CDR3 sequence is 15 residues long. The V gene lost 6 bases and the J gene lost 3 bases, with 18 bases spanning the gap. The CDR3: CASRGPGNQLYEQYF. The CDR3 bases are TGTGCCAGCAGGGGCCCAGGGAACCAGCTCTACGAGCAGTACTTC.

This chain uses TRBV7-3 with TRBJ2-7; D gene ambiguous. The germline V gene encodes CDR1 SGHTA and CDR2 FQGTGA. The germline V and J ends were trimmed by 4 bases and 3 bases, with 10 bases remaining between them. This CDR3 has 13 residues. In DNA form, the CDR3 reads TGTGCCAGCAGCTATACGAACAGCTACGAGCAGTACTTC. The encoded protein is CASSYTNSYEQYF. Combining the CDR3 with reference TRBV7-3 and TRBJ2-7 gives the whole variable domain GAGVSQTPSNKVTEKGKYVELRCDPISGHTALYWYRQSLGQGPEFLIYFQGTGAADDSGLPNDRFFAVRPEGSVSTLKIQRTERGDSAVYLCASSYTNSYEQYFGPGTRLTVT.